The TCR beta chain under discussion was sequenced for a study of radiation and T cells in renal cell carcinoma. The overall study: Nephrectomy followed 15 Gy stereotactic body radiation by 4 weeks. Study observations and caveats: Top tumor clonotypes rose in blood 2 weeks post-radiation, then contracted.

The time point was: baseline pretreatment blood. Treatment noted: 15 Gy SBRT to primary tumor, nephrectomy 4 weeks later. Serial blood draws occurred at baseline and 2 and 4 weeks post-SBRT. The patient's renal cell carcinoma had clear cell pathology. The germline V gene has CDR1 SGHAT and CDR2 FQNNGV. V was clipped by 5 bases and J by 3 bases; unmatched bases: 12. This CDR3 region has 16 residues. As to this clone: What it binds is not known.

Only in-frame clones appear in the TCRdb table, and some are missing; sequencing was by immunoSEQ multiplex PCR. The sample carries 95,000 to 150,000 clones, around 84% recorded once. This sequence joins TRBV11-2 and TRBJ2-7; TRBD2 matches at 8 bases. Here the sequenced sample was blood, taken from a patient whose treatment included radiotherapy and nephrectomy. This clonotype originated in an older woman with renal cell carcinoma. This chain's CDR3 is CASSRSGGPSGYEQYF. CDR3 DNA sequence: TGTGCCAGCAGCAGGTCGGGGGGGCCTAGCGGCTACGAGCAGTACTTC.